The present T cell receptor beta chain was sequenced within a study of shared clonotypes between healthy human individuals (dated by TCRdb to the early 2020s). For context, the study as a whole: The cohort comprised two women and a few men aged 18 to 49 years. To increase sequencing depth and limit assay-specific biases, TCR repertoire library preparation and sequencing were carried out by different laboratories using diverse techniques. To estimate repertoire size and how much clonotypes are shared between individuals, the study performed deep sequencing of blood TCR repertoires from roughly five healthy adults. Leukapheresis yielded between about 0.9 and 10 billion PBMCs per donor. The paper as a whole reports these results and caveats: Sampling was restricted to blood, and TCR repertoires in tissue are likely to differ from TCR repertoires in blood. Pairwise subsampling indicated that sequencing depth was expected to affect the degree of clonotype sharing among donors. The genetic and exposure-history diversity represented was limited by the small number of donors.

TCR CDR3 regions were amplified from genomic DNA by multiplex PCR using the deep immunoSEQ assay. Extracted genomic DNA from each cell subset was distributed evenly across all wells of several immunoSEQ 96-well plates, and each plate was treated as a replicate. For unsorted PBMC, 250 to 300 ng of genomic DNA, equivalent to around 30,000 T cell genomes, went into each replicate PCR. Ten immunoSEQ deep assay plates were used to sequence unsorted PBMC genomic DNA. Purified libraries were quantified with a Qubit 3.0 fluorometer, sized on a Bioanalyzer 2100, and re-quantified with the KAPA Library Quantification kit. Every immunoSEQ 96-well plate was sequenced on a separate single-read 150-cycle Illumina NextSeq 550 flow cell. Per the source publication's procedure: Because the immunoSEQ output held only junctional sequences and lacked quality scores, the filtering could not match the filtering applied to full-length reads. To assign V/J genes and CDR3, sequences were annotated against IMGT germline references using PyIR, a Python wrapper for IgBLAST v1.9. Reads with weak V/J assignments (E-value above 1e-6), missing CDR3, stop codons, out-of-frame junctions, or ambiguous translated residues were removed. V3J clonotypes were defined by identical inferred V gene, J gene, and CDR3 amino acid sequence. To compute the percentage overlap between repertoires, the number of shared unique clonotypes was divided by the size of the smaller repertoire. RTK rarefaction, the Chao1 estimator, and Recon v2.1 estimates of unobserved clonotypes were used to assess repertoire richness. The immuneACCESS repertoire file appears here via TCRdb, limited to in-frame rearrangements. These files lack a portion of the clones; in checked studies, under half of the deficit traces to unresolved V genes, and the cause of the others is not known. V and J calls and clone size are given by that table; D and trimming were obtained from the DNA. Recorded for this sample are some 96,000 clones; around 47% of them occurred a single time. The ten most abundant clones make up over 13% of the sample.

Of note for this clone: Its antigen has not been determined. It has no much larger one-base neighbor in the sample; base qualities were not kept.

Donors were healthy HIV-negative adults with no recently reported acute infections or vaccinations. Only Caucasian adults living in Nashville, Tennessee, USA were represented among the donors. For unsorted samples, approximately 89 million PBMCs were counted, and genomic DNA was extracted using the QIAamp DNA Blood Mini kit. Blood was collected by leukapheresis, and PBMCs were isolated by Ficoll-Histopaque density gradient centrifugation and then cryopreserved in liquid nitrogen vapor phase. For CDR1 and CDR2, the germline V gene lists SGHRS and YFSETQ. The CDR3 holds 13 amino acids from the cysteine to the phenylalanine. Just the 39-base CDR3 DNA is kept, in frame starting at base 1. V is reduced by 4 bases and J by 0 bases, leaving a spacing of 7 bases between them.

Sequencing was done on a sample of PBMCs. The sequence was obtained from a middle-aged woman in good health. Some clones in this sample may be carry-over from other donors' samples. Recombination connected TRBV5-1 to TRBJ2-5, and possibly TRBD2, on 6 matching bases. The CDR3 protein: CASSRDYQETQYF. The nucleotide sequence reads TGCGCCAGCAGCAGGGACTACCAAGAGACCCAGTACTTC. Reference TRBV5-1 and TRBJ2-5 proteins supply the regions before and after the CDR3; the full variable domain is: KAGVTQTPRYLIKTRGQQVTLSCSPISGHRSVSWYQQTPGQGLQFLFEYFSETQRNKGNFPGRFSGRQFSNSRSEMNVSTLELGDSALYLCASSRDYQETQYFGPGTRLLVL.